Sequencing of this TCR beta chain was carried out in a study of a mutant IDH1 vaccine in newly diagnosed glioma. Findings and limits, study-wide: There were vaccine-induced immune responses in 90% to 95% of the patients.

Remarks on this clone: The antigen is not known.

The germline CDR1 and CDR2 sequences are LNHDA and SQIVND (reference sequence). The junction had 8 bases not matched to a gene; V was cut back by 5 bases and J by 4 bases. This CDR3 spans 15 amino acids. This table comes from immunoSEQ multiplex PCR, and its TCRdb copy is limited to in-frame clones, with some not included. The sample has tens of thousands of clones, about four fifths seen once; the top ten hold 7% to 9%. Time point meaning: baseline, week 1 (first vaccination visit). Treatment noted: pre-vaccination baseline after standard-of-care therapy. The gene calls are TRBV19 and TRBJ2-3; 8 bases line up with TRBD1. Sequences were derived from PBMCs, sampled from a glioma patient treated with radiotherapy, temozolomide or both. This TCR was recovered from a woman between 50 and 59 years old with glioma. CDR3 residues: CASSQSGTGADTQYF. Here the CDR3 DNA reads TGTGCCAGTAGTCAATCCGGGACAGGCGCAGATACGCAGTATTTT. Based on the CDR3 plus reference TRBV19 and TRBJ2-3, the full variable domain is DGGITQSPKYLFRKEGQNVTLSCEQNLNHDAMYWYRQDPGQGLRLIYYSQIVNDFQKGDIAEGYSVSREKKESFPLTVTSAQKNPTAFYLCASSQSGTGADTQYFGPGTRLTVL.